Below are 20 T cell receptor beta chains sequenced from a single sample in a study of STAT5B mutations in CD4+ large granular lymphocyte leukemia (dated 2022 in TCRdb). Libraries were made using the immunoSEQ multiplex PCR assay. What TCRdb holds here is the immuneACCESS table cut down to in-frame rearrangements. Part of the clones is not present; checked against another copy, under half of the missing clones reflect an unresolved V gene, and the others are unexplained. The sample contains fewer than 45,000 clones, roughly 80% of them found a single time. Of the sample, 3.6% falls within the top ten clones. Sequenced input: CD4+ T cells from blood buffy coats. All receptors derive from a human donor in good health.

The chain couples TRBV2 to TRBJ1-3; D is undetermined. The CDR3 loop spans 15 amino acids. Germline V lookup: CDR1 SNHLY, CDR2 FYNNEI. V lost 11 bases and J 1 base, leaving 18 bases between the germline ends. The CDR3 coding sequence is TGTGCCGAGAGGAGGGCATCTAGTTCTGGAAACACCATATATTTT. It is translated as CAERRASSSGNTIYF.

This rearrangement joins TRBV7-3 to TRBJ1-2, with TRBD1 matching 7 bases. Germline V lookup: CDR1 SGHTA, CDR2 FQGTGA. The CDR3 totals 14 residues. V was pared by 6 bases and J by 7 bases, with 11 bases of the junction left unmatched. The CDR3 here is CASSRTGTESGYTF. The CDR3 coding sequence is TGTGCCAGCAGTCGCACCGGGACAGAAAGTGGCTACACCTTC.

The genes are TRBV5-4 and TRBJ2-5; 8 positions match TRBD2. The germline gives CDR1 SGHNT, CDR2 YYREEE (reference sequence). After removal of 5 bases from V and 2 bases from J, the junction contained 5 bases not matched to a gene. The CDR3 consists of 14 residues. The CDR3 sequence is CASSTGTSQETQYF. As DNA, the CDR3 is TGTGCCAGCAGTACCGGGACTAGTCAAGAGACCCAGTACTTC.

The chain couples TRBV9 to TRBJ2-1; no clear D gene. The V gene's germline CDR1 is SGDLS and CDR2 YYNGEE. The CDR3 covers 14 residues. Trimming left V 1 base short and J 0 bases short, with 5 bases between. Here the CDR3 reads CASSVRSSYNEQFF. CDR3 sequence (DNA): TGTGCCAGCAGCGTAAGGAGCTCCTACAATGAGCAGTTCTTC.

The chain's CDR3 is CAWSVGLPNQPQHF. As DNA, the CDR3 is TGTGCCTGGAGTGTGGGACTTCCCAATCAGCCCCAGCATTTT. The chain couples TRBV30 to TRBJ1-5; perhaps TRBD1 as D (5 bases). Trimming removed 0 bases from V and 3 bases from J, with 9 bases in between. The CDR3 length is 14 residues. CDR1 GTSNPN and CDR2 SVGIG come from the germline V gene (reference sequence).

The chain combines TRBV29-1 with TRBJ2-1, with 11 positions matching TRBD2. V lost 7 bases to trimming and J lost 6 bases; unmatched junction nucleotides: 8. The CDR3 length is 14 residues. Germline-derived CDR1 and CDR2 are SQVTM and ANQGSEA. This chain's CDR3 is CSAAPSGGPNEQFF. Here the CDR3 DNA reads TGCAGCGCCGCGCCTAGCGGGGGGCCCAATGAGCAGTTCTTC.

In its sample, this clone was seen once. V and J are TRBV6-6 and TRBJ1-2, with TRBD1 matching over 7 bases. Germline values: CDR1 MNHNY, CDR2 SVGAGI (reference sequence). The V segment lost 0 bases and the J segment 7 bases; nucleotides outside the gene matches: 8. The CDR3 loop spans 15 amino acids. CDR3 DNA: TGTGCCAGCAGTTACTCGGAGGGGGCGGAAGGTGGCTACACCTTC. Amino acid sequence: CASSYSEGAEGGYTF.

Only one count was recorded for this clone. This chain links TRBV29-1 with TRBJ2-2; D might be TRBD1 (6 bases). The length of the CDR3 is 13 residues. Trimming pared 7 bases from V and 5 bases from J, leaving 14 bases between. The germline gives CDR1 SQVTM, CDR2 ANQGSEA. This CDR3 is CSGGQTGTGELFF. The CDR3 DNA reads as TGCAGCGGTGGACAGACGGGGACCGGGGAGCTGTTTTTT.

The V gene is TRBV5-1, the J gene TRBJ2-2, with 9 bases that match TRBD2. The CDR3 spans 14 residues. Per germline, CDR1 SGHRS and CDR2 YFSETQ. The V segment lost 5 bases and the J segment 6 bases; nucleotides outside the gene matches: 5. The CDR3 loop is CASRLRGGSGELFF. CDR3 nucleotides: TGCGCCAGCAGGCTGCGGGGGGGCTCCGGGGAGCTGTTTTTT.

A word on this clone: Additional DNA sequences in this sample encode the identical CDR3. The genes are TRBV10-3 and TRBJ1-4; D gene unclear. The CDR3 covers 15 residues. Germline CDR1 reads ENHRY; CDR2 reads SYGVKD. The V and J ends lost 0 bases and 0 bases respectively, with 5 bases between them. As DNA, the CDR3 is TGTGCCATCAGTGAGTCAGGTCCAACTAATGAAAAACTGTTTTTT. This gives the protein CAISESGPTNEKLFF.

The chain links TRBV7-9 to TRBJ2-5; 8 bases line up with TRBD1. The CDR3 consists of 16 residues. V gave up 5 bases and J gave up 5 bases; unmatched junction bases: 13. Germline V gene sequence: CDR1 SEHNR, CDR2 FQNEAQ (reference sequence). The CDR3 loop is CASSPTGQGWGETQYF. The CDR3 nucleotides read TGTGCCAGCAGCCCCACAGGACAGGGTTGGGGGGAGACCCAGTACTTC. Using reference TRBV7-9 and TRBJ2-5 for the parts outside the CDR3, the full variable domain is DTGVSQNPRHKITKRGQNVTFRCDPISEHNRLYWYRQTLGQGPEFLTYFQNEAQLEKSRLLSDRFSAERPKGSFSTLEIQRTEQGDSAMYLCASSPTGQGWGETQYFGPGTRLLVL.

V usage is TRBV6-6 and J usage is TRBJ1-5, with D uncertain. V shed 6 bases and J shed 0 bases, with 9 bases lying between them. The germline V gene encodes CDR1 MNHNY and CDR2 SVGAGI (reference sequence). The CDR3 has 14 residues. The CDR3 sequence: CASRIRDSNQPQHF. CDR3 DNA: TGTGCCAGCAGAATACGGGATAGCAATCAGCCCCAGCATTTT.

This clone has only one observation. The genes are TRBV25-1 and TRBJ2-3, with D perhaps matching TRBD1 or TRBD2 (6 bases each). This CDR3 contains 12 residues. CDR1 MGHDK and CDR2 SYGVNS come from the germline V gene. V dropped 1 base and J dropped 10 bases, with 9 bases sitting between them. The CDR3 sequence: CASSESGGPQYF. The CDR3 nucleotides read TGTGCCAGCAGTGAATCCGGGGGCCCGCAGTATTTT.

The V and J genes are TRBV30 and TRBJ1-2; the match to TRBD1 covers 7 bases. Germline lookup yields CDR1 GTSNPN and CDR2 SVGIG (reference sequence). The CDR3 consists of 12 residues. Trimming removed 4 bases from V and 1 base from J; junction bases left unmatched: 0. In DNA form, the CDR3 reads TGTGCCTGGACAGGGGGTAACTATGGCTACACCTTC. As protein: CAWTGGNYGYTF. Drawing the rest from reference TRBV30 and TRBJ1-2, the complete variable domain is SQTIHQWPATLVQPVGSPLSLECTVEGTSNPNLYWYRQAAGRGLQLLFYSVGIGQISSEVPQNLSASRPQDRQFILSSKKLLLSDSGFYLCAWTGGNYGYTFGSGTRLTVV.

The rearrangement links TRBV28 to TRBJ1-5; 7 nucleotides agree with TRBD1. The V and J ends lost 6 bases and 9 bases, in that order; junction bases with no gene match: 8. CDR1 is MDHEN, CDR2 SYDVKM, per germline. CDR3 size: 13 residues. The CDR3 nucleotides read TGTGCCAGCAGGCCTACAGGGGACCCGCCCCAGCATTTT. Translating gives CASRPTGDPPQHF.

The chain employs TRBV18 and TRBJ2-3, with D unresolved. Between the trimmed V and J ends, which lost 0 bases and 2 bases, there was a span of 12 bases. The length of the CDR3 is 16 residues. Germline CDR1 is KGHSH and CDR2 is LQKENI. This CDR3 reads CASSPPAQTYTDTQYF. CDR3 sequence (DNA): TGTGCCAGCTCACCACCGGCCCAGACCTACACAGATACGCAGTATTTT.

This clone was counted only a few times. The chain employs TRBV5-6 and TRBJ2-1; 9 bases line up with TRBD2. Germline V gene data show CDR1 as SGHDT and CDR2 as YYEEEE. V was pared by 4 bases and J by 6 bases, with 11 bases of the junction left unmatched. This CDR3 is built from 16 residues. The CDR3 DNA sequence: TGTGCCAGCAGCCCCGGGGGCGGGGGGGCGGGCAATGAGCAGTTCTTC. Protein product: CASSPGGGGAGNEQFF.

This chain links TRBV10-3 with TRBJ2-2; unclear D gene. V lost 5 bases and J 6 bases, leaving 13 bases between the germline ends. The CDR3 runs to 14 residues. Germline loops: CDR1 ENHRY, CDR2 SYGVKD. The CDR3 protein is CAISPDPGAGELFF. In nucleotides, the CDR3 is TGTGCCATCAGTCCGGACCCAGGCGCCGGGGAGCTGTTTTTT.

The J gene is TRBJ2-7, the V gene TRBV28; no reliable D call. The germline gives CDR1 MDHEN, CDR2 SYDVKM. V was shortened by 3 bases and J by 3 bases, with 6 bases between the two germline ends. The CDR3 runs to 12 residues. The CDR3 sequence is CASSFNDYEQYF. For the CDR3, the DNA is TGTGCCAGCAGTTTTAACGACTACGAGCAGTACTTC.

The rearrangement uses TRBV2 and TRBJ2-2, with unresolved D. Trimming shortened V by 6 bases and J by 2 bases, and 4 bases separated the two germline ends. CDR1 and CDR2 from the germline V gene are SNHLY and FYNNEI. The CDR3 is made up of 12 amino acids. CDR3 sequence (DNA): TGTGCCAGCAGACCAAACACCGGGGAGCTGTTTTTT. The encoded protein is CASRPNTGELFF.